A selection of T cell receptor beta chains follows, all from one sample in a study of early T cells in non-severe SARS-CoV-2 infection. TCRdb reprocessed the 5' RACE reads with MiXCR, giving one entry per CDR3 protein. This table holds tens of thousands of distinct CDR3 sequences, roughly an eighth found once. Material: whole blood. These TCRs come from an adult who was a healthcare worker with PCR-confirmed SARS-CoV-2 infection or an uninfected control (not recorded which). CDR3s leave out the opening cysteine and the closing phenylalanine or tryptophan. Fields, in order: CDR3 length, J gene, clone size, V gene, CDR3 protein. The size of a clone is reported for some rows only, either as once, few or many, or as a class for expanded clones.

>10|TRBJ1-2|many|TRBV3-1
ASSQERDTPA
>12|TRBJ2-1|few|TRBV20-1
SASLAGGYNEQF
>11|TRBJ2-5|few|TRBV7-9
ASRTGLAETQY
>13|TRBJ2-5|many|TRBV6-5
ASSLAGDLGRTQY
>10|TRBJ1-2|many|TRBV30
AWANRGPGYT
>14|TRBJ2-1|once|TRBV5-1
ASSLHTSGSYNEQF
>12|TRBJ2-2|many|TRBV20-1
SAATGVVTGELF
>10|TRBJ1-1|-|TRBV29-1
SVEGLGTEAF
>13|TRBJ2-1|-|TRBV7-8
ASSKGVRTFDEQF
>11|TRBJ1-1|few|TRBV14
ASSQDLITEAF
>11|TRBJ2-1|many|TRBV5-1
ASSLYSYNEQF
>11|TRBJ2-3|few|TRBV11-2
ASSGYLSDTQY
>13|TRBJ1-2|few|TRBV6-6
ASSLGQGGGYGYT
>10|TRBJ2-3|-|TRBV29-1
SVERDTDTQY
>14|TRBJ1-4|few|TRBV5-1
ASSLRSSGPNEKLF
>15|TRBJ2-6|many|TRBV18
ASSPPTGLSGANVLT
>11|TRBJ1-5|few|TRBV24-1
ATSVLGNQPQH
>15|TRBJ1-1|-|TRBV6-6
ASSYSRVWVIGTEAF
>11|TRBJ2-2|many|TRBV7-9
ASTPPPTGELF
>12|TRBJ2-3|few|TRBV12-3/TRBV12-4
ASSLGLDLDTQY
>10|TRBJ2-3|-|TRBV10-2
ASSEFTDTQY
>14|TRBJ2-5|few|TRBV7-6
ASSPRTSGLQETQY
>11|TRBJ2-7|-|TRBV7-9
ASSLAGYDEQY
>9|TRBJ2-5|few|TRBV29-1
SVGGTETQY
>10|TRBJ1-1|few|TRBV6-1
ASSPDTAEAF
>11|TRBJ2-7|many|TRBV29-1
SVPTSSIGEQY
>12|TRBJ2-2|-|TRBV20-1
SAAAGGSTGELF
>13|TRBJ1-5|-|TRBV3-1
ASSPAGVSNQPQH
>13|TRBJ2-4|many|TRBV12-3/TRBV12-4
ASSLDDGGGHIQY
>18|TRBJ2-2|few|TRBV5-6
ASSSMRVAHNPLGGRELF
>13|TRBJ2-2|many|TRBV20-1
SAREPTTNTGELF
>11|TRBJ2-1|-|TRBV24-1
ATSVAVSNEQF
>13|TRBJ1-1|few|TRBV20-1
SARGGGHPNTEAF
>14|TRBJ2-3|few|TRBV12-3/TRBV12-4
ASSFRPQGSLDTQY
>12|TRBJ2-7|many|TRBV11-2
ASRSLKGAYEQY
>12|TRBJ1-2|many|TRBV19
ASSSPGIHYGYT
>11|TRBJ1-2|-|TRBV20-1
SASPGGDYGYT
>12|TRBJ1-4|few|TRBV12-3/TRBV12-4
ASTTGSPNEKLF
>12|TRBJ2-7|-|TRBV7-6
ASSLKGGPYEQY
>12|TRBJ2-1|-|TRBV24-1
ATSGTSGSNEQF
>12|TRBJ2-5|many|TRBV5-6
ASSPGTSGASQY
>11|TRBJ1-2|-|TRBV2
ASIVQGGYGYT
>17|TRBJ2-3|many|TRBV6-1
ASSDPGTSGLGITDTQY
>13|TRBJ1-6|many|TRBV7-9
ASSLRGEGVSPLH
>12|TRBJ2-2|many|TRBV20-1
SARSRQNTGELF
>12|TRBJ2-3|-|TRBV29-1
SVDGGEITDTQY
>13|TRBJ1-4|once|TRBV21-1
ASSKAQRRNKKLF
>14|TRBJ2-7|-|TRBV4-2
ASSQVSRLASYEQY
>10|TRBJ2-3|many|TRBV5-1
ASSPNTDTQY
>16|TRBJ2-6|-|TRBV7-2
ASSLTLAHYSGANVLT
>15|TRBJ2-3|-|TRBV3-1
ASSQTLAGASTDTQY
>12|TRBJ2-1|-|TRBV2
ASSSRGNYNEQF
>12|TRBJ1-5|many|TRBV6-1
ASSRVSGNQPQH
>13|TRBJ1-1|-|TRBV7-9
ASSFGQVGGAEAF
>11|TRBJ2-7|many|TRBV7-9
ASSLLTGDEQY